The present T cell receptor beta chain was sequenced within a study of cytomegalovirus exposure and HLA in healthy donors. Study findings and constraints: A subsequent analysis found that TCR clusters from the first cohort also tended to co-occur in the roughly 120 validation repertoires, with about 94% of cluster scores above 0.

In the case of this clone: Its specificity is unknown.

There are 14 residues in the CDR3. V was cut by 5 bases and J by 3 bases, with 13 bases left in between. The germline gives CDR1 MNHNY, CDR2 SVGAGI (reference sequence). Sequenced by immunoSEQ multiplex PCR; TCRdb stores in-frame clones only, minus some. The repertoire has about 120,000 clones, approximately 92% of them found once; the top ten carry 1.1%. This receptor was obtained from a woman under 30 in good health and CMV-seronegative. Source material: PBMCs. J is TRBJ1-2 and V is TRBV6-6, with a weak D call TRBD1 (5 bases). In DNA, the CDR3 is TGTGCCAGCAGTCCCCCAGGGAACGACTATGGCTACACCTTC. Protein: CASSPPGNDYGYTF.